These 4 T cell receptor beta chains share one sample of origin, sequenced in a study of blood T cells in healthy people across ages. The use of a sample-barcoded 5' primer and a J-beta primer mix characterized a second PCR of roughly 6 to 12 cycles. TCRdb independently ran MiXCR on the 5' RACE reads; one entry per CDR3 protein. The repertoire holds fewer than 1,200,000 distinct CDR3 sequences, with around 25% as singletons. The sample was also reused in another study, on T cells of mothers and their children.

The specimen was blood. Receptor source: a girl aged 2-15 years in good health.

The table lists this clonotype with a few counts. This rearrangement joins TRBV20-1 to TRBJ2-7, with a tentative D call TRBD2 (6 bases). Germline CDR1 DFQATT, CDR2 SNEGSKA (reference sequence). V lost 0 bases, J lost 3 bases, and 15 bases lay in between. This CDR3 contains 15 residues. CDR3 DNA sequence: TGCAGTGCTAGAGATCGGAAAACGGGGGTCTACGAGCAGTACTTC. It codes for CSARDRKTGVYEQYF.

This clonotype has a handful of counts. The V and J genes are TRBV4-3 and TRBJ1-2; 9 bases line up with TRBD1. With V trimmed by 0 bases and J by 4 bases, 9 bases remained unmatched. The CDR3 contains 17 residues. Germline-derived CDR1 and CDR2 are LGHNA and YSLEER. The CDR3 region has the DNA TGCGCCAGCAGCCAAGACATTGTCGGGACAGGGCCCTATGGCTACACCTTC. It translates to CASSQDIVGTGPYGYTF.

This clonotype was seen a few times. The CDR3: CASSVGVQAFF. In nucleotides, the CDR3 is TGTGCCAGCAGCGTCGGAGTGCAAGCTTTCTTT. The chain combines TRBV16 with TRBJ1-1, with D hard to call. V lost 5 bases to trimming and J lost 9 bases, with 10 bases between them. The CDR3 covers 11 residues. CDR1 and CDR2 from the germline V gene are KGHSY and FQNENV.

This clonotype appeared once. The chain links TRBV4-3 to TRBJ2-5, with 8 bases lining up with TRBD2. Germline CDR1 reads LGHNA; CDR2 reads YSLEER. J gave up 0 bases and V 0 bases, and 6 bases lay outside the gene matches. The CDR3 spans 17 residues. CDR3 sequence: CASSQEPSGSYQETQYF. DNA for the CDR3: TGCGCCAGCAGCCAAGAGCCTAGCGGGTCGTACCAAGAGACCCAGTACTTC.